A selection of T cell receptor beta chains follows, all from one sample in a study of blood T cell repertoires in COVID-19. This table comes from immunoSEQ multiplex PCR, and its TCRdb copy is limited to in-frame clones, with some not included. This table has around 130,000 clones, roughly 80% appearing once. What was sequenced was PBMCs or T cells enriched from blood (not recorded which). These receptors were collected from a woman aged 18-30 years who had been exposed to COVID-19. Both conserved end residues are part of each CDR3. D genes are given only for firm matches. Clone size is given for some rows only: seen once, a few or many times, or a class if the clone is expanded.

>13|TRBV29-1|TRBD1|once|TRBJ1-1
CSVQRQGNTEAFF
TGCAGCGTTCAGAGACAGGGGAACACTGAAGCTTTCTTT
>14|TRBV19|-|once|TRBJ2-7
CASSWGHNSYEQYF
TGTGCCAGTAGTTGGGGACACAACTCCTACGAGCAGTACTTC
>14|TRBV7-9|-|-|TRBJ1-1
CASRPPGGNPEAFF
TGTGCCAGCAGACCCCCAGGCGGGAATCCTGAAGCTTTCTTT
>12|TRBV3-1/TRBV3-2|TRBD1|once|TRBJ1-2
CASAGQVYGYTF
TGTGCCAGCGCCGGACAGGTCTATGGCTACACCTTC
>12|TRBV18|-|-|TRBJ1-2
CASSPEGYGYTF
TGTGCCAGCTCACCCGAGGGCTATGGCTACACCTTC
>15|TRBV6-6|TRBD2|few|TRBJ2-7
CASSYLSGSSYEQYF
TGTGCCAGCAGTTACCTTAGCGGGAGCAGTTACGAGCAGTACTTC
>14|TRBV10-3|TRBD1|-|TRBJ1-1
CAIRGGELNTEAFF
TGTGCCATCAGAGGGGGCGAGTTGAACACTGAAGCTTTCTTT
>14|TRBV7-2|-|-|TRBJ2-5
CASSLVSGLETQYF
TGTGCCAGCAGCTTAGTGTCAGGGCTTGAGACCCAGTACTTC
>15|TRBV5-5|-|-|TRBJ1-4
CASSLDAIGAEKLFF
TGTGCCAGCAGCTTGGATGCGATAGGAGCTGAAAAACTGTTTTTT
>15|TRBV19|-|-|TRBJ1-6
CASSKTVSYNSPLHF
TGTGCCAGTTCGAAAACAGTCTCCTATAATTCACCCCTCCACTTT
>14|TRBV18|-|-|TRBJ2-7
CASSPPADTYEQYF
TGTGCCAGCTCACCACCGGCAGATACCTACGAGCAGTACTTC
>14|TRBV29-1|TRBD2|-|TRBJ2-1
CSVEPGFREGEQFF
TGCAGCGTTGAGCCCGGGTTCAGGGAGGGTGAGCAGTTCTTC
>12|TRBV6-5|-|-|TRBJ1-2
CASRASGGGYTF
TGTGCCAGCAGGGCAAGCGGAGGTGGCTACACCTTC
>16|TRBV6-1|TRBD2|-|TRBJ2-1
CASSEVAGGSYNEQFF
TGTGCCAGCAGTGAGGTAGCGGGAGGGTCCTACAATGAGCAGTTCTTC
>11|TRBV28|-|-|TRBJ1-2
CATETLRGYTF
TGTGCCACCGAGACTTTGAGGGGCTACACCTTC
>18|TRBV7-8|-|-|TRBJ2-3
CASSSKLVQRSSTDTQYF
TGTGCCAGCAGCTCAAAACTAGTACAGCGTTCCAGCACAGATACGCAGTATTTT
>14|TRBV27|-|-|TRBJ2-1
CASSPGLGYNEQFF
TGTGCCAGCAGTCCAGGGCTCGGCTACAATGAGCAGTTCTTC
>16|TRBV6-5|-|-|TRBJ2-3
CASSYGEGDSTDTQYF
TGTGCCAGCAGTTACGGCGAGGGGGATAGCACAGATACGCAGTATTTT
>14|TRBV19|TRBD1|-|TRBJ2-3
CASSTGQGTDTQYF
TGTGCCAGTAGTACAGGACAGGGCACAGATACGCAGTATTTT
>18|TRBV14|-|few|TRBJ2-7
CASSQAGQGVGRTYEQYF
TGTGCCAGCAGCCAAGCGGGGCAAGGTGTTGGGAGGACCTACGAGCAGTACTTC
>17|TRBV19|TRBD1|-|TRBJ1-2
CASSMGDSRTPIYGYTF
TGTGCCAGTAGTATGGGGGACAGTCGAACCCCGATCTATGGCTACACCTTC
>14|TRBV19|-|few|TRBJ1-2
CASSSWTAHYGYTF
TGTGCCAGTAGTTCCTGGACAGCTCACTATGGCTACACCTTC
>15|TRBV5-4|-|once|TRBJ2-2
CASSLDGRPTGELFF
TGTGCCAGCAGCTTGGACGGGAGACCGACCGGGGAGCTGTTTTTT
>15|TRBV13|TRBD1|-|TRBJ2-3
CASSIGTESTDTQYF
TGTGCCAGCAGCATCGGGACAGAGAGCACAGATACGCAGTATTTT
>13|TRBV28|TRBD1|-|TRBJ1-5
CASRTGYNQPQHF
TGTGCCAGCAGGACAGGGTACAATCAGCCCCAGCATTTT
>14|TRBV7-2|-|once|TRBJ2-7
CASSPTRAVYEQYF
TGTGCCAGCAGCCCGACAAGAGCTGTTTACGAGCAGTACTTC
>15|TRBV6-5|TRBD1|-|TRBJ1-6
CASSFSGQGNSPLHF
TGTGCCAGCAGTTTCTCCGGACAGGGTAATTCACCCCTCCACTTT
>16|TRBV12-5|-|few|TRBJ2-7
CASGQPDSRNPYEQYF
TGTGCTAGTGGTCAACCTGACAGCCGTAATCCCTACGAGCAGTACTTC
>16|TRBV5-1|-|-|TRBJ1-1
CASSLVTGQRNTEAFF
TGCGCCAGCAGCTTGGTAACAGGGCAAAGGAACACTGAAGCTTTCTTT
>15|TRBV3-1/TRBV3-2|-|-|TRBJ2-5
CASSQATPKAETQYF
TGTGCCAGCAGCCAAGCGACACCCAAGGCGGAGACCCAGTACTTC
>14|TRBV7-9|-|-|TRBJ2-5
CASSFLGQGETQYF
TGTGCCAGCAGCTTCTTGGGGCAGGGAGAGACCCAGTACTTC
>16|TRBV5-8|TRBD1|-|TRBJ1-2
CASSPGQGKRFYGYTF
TGTGCCAGCAGCCCGGGACAGGGGAAGAGATTTTATGGCTACACCTTC
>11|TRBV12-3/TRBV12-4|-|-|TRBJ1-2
CASSGGYGYTF
TGTGCCAGCAGCGGGGGTTATGGCTACACCTTC
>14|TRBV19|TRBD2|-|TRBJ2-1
CASSGVGLADEQFF
TGTGCCAGTAGTGGAGTAGGACTAGCGGATGAGCAGTTCTTC
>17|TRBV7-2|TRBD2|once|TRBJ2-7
CASSLGTSGRSPYEQYF
TGTGCCAGCAGCTTAGGGACTAGCGGGAGGTCCCCCTACGAGCAGTACTTC
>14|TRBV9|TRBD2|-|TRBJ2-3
CASSEGLAGATQYF
TGTGCCAGCAGCGAAGGACTAGCGGGAGCTACGCAGTATTTT
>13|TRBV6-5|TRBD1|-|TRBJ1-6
CASSSDRGSPLHF
TGTGCCAGCAGTTCCGACAGGGGTTCACCCCTCCACTTT
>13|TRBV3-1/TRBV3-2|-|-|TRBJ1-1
CASSHLQGQGAFF
TGTGCCAGCAGCCACCTTCAGGGCCAGGGGGCTTTCTTT
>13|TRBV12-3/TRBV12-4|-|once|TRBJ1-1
CASSLTENTEAFF
TGTGCCAGCAGTTTGACTGAGAACACTGAAGCTTTCTTT
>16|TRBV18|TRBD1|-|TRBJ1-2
CASSPGNEGQGKGYTF
TGTGCCAGCTCACCAGGCAATGAGGGACAGGGAAAAGGCTACACCTTC
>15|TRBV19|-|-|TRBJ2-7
CASSPRTGSSYEQYF
TGTGCCAGTAGTCCCAGGACGGGGAGCTCCTACGAGCAGTACTTC
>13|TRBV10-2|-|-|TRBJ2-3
CASSEPSRDTQYF
TGCGCCAGCAGTGAGCCTAGCAGGGATACGCAGTATTTT
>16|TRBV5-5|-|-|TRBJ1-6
CASSVTGGLNNSPLHF
TGTGCCAGCAGCGTCACAGGTGGTCTTAACAATTCACCCCTCCACTTT
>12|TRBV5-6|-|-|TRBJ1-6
CASSFSDSPLHF
TGTGCCAGCAGCTTCTCAGACAGTCCCCTCCACTTT
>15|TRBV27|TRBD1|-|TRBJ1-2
CASSRGTGQGYGYTF
TGTGCCAGCAGTCGTGGGACAGGGCAGGGCTATGGCTACACCTTC
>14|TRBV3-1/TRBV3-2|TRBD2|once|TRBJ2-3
CASSQTGGGDTQYF
TGTGCCAGCAGTCAGACGGGAGGAGGGGATACGCAGTATTTT